A single TCR beta chain is shown here with its context. Between the trimmed V and J ends, which lost 8 bases and 4 bases, there was a span of 11 bases. The CDR3 runs 12 residues. The germline V gene has CDR1 SEHNR and CDR2 FQNEAQ (reference sequence). These data originate in a study of T cell changes during pregnancy in multiple sclerosis. Data came from immunoSEQ multiplex PCR; TCRdb stores just in-frame clones and leaves some out. The table shows some 74,000 clones, with roughly 92% occurring only once. The receptor's source is a female donor in good health, enrolled as a control in a pregnancy study. The chain couples TRBV7-9 to TRBJ1-2, with unresolved D. Here the sequenced sample was peripheral blood, taken after pregnancy. CDR3 DNA sequence: TGTGCCAGCCATCGGGAGGGCTATGGCTACACCTTC. It encodes CASHREGYGYTF.